The rows below give T cell receptor beta chains drawn from one sample of a study of CD8 T cells in Susac syndrome. From the immunoSEQ multiplex PCR reads, TCRdb called clonotypes with MiXCR, one entry per CDR3 protein. This table holds under 200,000 distinct CDR3 sequences, 75% to 95% found once. Material for sequencing was CD4+ T cells from PBMCs. These receptors were taken from a human donor with Susac syndrome. The CDR3 runs from the conserved cysteine through the conserved F or W. Each record gives: J gene, V gene, clone size, CDR3 protein. Only part of the rows carry a size: once, few, many, or a class if the clone is expanded.

j_gene: TRBJ2-3; v_gene: TRBV18; abundance: once; CDR3aa: CASSSGGETDTQYF
j_gene: TRBJ2-1; v_gene: TRBV9; abundance: NA; CDR3aa: CASSADGTLYNEQFF
j_gene: TRBJ2-1; v_gene: TRBV2; abundance: once; CDR3aa: CASSAGTSGREQFF
j_gene: TRBJ2-7; v_gene: TRBV20-1; abundance: NA; CDR3aa: CSARLIEQYF
j_gene: TRBJ2-7; v_gene: TRBV20-1; abundance: few; CDR3aa: CSARGTSGKEYEQYF
j_gene: TRBJ1-2; v_gene: TRBV20-1; abundance: NA; CDR3aa: CSARDPNYGYTF
j_gene: TRBJ1-1; v_gene: TRBV20-1; abundance: NA; CDR3aa: CSGNRGVYTEAFF
j_gene: TRBJ2-2; v_gene: TRBV28; abundance: NA; CDR3aa: CASSSQPNTGELFF
j_gene: TRBJ2-3; v_gene: TRBV30; abundance: NA; CDR3aa: CAWTGGLASTDTQYF
j_gene: TRBJ2-3; v_gene: TRBV20-1; abundance: NA; CDR3aa: CSARPGTGGTDTQYF
j_gene: TRBJ1-1; v_gene: TRBV11-2; abundance: NA; CDR3aa: CASSPWVEQGRFTEAFF
j_gene: TRBJ2-5; v_gene: TRBV2; abundance: NA; CDR3aa: CASRKQTTLGYGTQYF
j_gene: TRBJ1-4; v_gene: TRBV9; abundance: NA; CDR3aa: CASSVGTGSANEKLFF
j_gene: TRBJ2-7; v_gene: TRBV29-1; abundance: NA; CDR3aa: CSVSPGLAGNEQYF
j_gene: TRBJ2-5; v_gene: TRBV5-6; abundance: NA; CDR3aa: CASSSMQGAQETQYF
j_gene: TRBJ1-1; v_gene: TRBV18; abundance: NA; CDR3aa: CASSSGQNTEAFF